A single TCR beta chain is shown here with its context. Its antigen remains unidentified. Germline assignment: CDR1 MNHNS and CDR2 SASEGT. V was pared by 2 bases and J by 0 bases, with 8 bases between. The CDR3 has 15 amino acids. The PCR was carried out with 60 Vbeta primers and 13 Jbeta primers. Here immunoSEQ multiplex PCR was the method, and the copy in TCRdb shows in-frame clones only, minus some. The data contain about 120,000 clones, roughly three fifths of them singletons. This entry is derived from a study of cytomegalovirus exposure and HLA in healthy donors. Study-wide points: Among the most significant clusters, several appeared linked to common viral pathogens in a later analysis.

Sequenced: PBMCs. The clonotype comes from a man in his forties in good health and CMV-seropositive. V usage is TRBV6-1 and J usage is TRBJ1-3; no firm D call. The CDR3 nucleotides are TGTGCCAGCAGTGAACCCGGCGGCTCTGGAAACACCATATATTTT. It encodes CASSEPGGSGNTIYF.